This TCR beta chain derives from a study of T cell changes during pregnancy in multiple sclerosis. From germline, CDR1 is MGHDK and CDR2 SYGVNS. Trimming at V came to 4 bases and at J to 2 bases, leaving 2 bases not matched to a gene. The CDR3 is made up of 15 amino acids. Some clones are missing from TCRdb's copy, which holds only in-frame ones; the method was immunoSEQ multiplex PCR. The data contain some 40,000 clones, under 95% of them singletons. This sample comprised CD4+ T cells from peripheral blood mononuclear cells, obtained in the third trimester of pregnancy. V usage is TRBV25-1 and J usage is TRBJ2-7, with 13 bases aligning to TRBD2. The clonotype was recovered from a female donor in good health, enrolled as a control in a pregnancy study. The CDR3 coding sequence is TGTGCCAGCAGTGGGACTAGCGGGAGTACCTACGAGCAGTACTTC. Encoded protein: CASSGTSGSTYEQYF.